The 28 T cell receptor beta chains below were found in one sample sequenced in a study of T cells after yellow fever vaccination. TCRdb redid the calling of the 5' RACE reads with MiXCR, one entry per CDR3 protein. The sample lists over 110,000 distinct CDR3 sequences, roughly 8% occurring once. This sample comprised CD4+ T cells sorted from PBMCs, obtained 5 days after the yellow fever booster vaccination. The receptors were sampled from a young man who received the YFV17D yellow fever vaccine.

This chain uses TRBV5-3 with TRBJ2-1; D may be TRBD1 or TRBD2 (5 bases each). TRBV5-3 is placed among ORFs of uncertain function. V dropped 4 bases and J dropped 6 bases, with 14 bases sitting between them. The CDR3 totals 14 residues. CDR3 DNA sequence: TGTGCCAGAAGCCGGGGCCTACGGGGCAATGAGCAGTTCTTC. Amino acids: CARSRGLRGNEQFF.

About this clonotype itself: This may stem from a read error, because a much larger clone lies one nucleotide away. This CDR3 is CATSRPGGQAHEQFF. The DNA for the CDR3 is TGTGCCACCAGTAGGCCGGGAGGACAGGCGCATGAGCAGTTCTTC. V and J are TRBV15 and TRBJ2-1; D tentatively fits TRBD1 or TRBD2 (7 bases each). Trimming removed 6 bases from V and 8 bases from J, with 20 bases in between. Germline CDR1 reads LNHNV; CDR2 reads YYDKDF (reference sequence). The CDR3 has 15 residues.

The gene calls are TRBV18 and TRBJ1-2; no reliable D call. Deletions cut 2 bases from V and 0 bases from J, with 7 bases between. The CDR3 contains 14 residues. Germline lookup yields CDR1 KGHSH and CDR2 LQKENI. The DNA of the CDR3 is TGTGCCAGCTCACCAAAGGTAGCTAACTATGGCTACACCTTC. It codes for CASSPKVANYGYTF.

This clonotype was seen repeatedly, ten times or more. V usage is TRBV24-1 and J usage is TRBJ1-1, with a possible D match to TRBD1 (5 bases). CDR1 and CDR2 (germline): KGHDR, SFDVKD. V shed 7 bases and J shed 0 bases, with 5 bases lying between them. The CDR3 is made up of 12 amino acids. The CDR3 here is CATRGVNTEAFF. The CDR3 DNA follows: TGTGCCACCAGAGGGGTGAACACTGAAGCTTTCTTT.

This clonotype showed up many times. The CDR3 DNA sequence: TGTGCCAGCACGCCCCTGGGGGGGAGCGGTAACGAGCAGTACTTC. Its translation: CASTPLGGSGNEQYF. The V gene is TRBV3-1, the J gene TRBJ2-7, with 7 positions matching TRBD2. The CDR3 consists of 15 residues. The trim removed 7 bases at V and 5 bases at J, leaving 14 bases unmatched. Germline V gene data show CDR1 as LGHDT and CDR2 as YNNKEL (reference sequence).

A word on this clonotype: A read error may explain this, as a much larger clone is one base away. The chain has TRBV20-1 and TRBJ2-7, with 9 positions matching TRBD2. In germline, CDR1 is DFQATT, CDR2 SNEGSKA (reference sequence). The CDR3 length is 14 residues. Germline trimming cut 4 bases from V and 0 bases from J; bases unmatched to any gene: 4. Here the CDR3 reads CSANLAGPSYEQYF. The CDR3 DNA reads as TGCAGTGCTAACCTAGCGGGGCCCTCCTACGAGCAGTACTTC.

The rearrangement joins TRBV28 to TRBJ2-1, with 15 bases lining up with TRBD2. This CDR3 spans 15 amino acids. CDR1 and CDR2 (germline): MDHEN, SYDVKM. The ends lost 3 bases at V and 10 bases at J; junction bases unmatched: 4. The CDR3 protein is CASSFGLAGGGEQFF. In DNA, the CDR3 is TGTGCCAGCAGTTTCGGACTAGCGGGAGGGGGCGAGCAGTTCTTC.

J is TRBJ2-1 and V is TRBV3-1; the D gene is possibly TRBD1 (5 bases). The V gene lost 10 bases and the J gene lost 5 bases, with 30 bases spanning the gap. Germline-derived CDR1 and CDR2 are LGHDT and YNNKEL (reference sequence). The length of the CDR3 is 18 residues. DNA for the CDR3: TGTGCCACCTCCCAGCAGGTCCGGCGGAGACAGAATGACAATGAGCAGTTCTTC. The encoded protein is CATSQQVRRRQNDNEQFF.

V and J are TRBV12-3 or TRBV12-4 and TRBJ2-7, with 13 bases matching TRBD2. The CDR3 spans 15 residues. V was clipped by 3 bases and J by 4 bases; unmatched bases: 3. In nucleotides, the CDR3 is TGTGCCAGCAGTTTGTGGACTAGCGGGAGATACGAGCAGTACTTC. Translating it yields CASSLWTSGRYEQYF.

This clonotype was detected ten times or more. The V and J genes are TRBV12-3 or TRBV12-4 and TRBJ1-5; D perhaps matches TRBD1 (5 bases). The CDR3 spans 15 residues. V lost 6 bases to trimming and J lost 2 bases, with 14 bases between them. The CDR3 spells CASSDQGPGNQPQHF. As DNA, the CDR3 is TGTGCCAGCAGCGACCAGGGACCGGGCAATCAGCCCCAGCATTTT.

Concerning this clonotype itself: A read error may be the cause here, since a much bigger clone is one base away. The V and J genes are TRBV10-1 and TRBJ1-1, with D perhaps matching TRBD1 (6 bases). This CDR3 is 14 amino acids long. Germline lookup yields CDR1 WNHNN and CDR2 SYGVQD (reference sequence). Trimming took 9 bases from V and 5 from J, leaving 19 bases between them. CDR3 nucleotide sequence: TGCGCCAGGAGGTTGGGGGCGCCGGGGACTGAAGCTTTCTTT. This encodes CARRLGAPGTEAFF.

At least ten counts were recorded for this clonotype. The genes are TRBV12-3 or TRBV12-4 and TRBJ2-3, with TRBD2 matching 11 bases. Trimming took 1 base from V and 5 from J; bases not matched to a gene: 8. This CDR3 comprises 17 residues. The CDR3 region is CASSLGVSGRAVDTQYF. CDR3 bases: TGTGCCAGCAGTTTAGGGGTTAGCGGGAGGGCCGTAGATACGCAGTATTTT.

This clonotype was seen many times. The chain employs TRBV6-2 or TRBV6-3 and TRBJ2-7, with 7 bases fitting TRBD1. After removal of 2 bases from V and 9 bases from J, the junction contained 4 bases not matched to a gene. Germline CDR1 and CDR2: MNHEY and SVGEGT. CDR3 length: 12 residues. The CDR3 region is CASSYTGQMQYF. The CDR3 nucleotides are TGTGCCAGCAGTTACACGGGACAGATGCAGTACTTC.

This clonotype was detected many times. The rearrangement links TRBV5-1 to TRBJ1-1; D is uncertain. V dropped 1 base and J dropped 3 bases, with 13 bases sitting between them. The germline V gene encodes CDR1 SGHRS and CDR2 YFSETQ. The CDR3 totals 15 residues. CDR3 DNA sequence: TGCGCCAGCAGCTTGAATCTCCAGGAATACACTGAAGCTTTCTTT. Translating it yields CASSLNLQEYTEAFF.

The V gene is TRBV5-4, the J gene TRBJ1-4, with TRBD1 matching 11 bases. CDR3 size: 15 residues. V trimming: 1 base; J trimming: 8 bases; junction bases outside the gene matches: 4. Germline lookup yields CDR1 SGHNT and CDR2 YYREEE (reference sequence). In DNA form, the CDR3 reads TGTGCCAGCAGCTTGCCGGGACAGGGGGACGAAAAACTGTTTTTT. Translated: CASSLPGQGDEKLFF.

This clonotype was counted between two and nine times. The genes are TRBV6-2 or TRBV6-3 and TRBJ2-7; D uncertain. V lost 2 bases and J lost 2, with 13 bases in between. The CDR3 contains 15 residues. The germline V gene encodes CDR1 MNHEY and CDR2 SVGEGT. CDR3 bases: TGTGCCAGCAGTTACCCCGCGGCGAAACCCTACGAGCAGTACTTC. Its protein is CASSYPAAKPYEQYF.

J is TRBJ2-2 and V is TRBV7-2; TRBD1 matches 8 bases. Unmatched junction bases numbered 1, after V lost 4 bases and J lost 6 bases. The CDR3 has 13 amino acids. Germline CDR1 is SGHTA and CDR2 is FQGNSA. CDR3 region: CASSSRGPGELFF. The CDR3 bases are TGTGCCAGCAGCTCCAGGGGGCCCGGGGAGCTGTTTTTT.

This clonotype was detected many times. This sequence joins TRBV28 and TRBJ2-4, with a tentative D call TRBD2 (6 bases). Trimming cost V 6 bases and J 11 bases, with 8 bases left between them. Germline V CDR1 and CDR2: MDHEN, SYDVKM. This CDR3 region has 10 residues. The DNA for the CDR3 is TGTGCCAGCAGCCGCGGGGTTCAGTACTTC. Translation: CASSRGVQYF.

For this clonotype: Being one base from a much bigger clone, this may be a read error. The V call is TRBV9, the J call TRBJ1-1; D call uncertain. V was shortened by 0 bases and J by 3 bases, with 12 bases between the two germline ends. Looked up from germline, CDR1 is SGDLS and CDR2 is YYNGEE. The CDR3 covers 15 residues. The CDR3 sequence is CASSVEAQMDTEAFF. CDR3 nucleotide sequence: TGTGCCAGCAGCGTAGAGGCACAGATGGACACTGAAGCTTTCTTT. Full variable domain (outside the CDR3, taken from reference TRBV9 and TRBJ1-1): DSGVTQTPKHLITATGQRVTLRCSPRSGDLSVYWYQQSLDQGLQFLIQYYNGEERAKGNILERFSAQQFPDLHSELNLSSLELGDSALYFCASSVEAQMDTEAFFGQGTRLTVV.

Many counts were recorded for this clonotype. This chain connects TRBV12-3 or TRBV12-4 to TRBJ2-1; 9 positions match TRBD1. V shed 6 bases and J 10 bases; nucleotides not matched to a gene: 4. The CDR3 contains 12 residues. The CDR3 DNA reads TGTGCCAGCAGCACGACAGGGGGAGAGCAGTTCTTC. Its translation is CASSTTGGEQFF.

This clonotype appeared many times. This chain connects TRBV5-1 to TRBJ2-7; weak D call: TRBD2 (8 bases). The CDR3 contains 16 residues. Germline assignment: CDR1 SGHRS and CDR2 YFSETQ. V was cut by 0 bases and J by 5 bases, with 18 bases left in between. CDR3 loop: CASSLAGTSQGDEQYF. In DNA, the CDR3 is TGCGCCAGCAGCTTGGCCGGGACTAGTCAGGGGGACGAGCAGTACTTC.

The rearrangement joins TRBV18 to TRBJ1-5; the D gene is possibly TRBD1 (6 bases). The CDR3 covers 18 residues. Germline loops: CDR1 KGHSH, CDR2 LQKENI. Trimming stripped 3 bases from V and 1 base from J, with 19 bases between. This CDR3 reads CASSPSVGGGVSNQPQHF. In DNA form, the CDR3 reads TGTGCCAGCTCACCTTCTGTAGGGGGGGGAGTGAGCAATCAGCCCCAGCATTTT.

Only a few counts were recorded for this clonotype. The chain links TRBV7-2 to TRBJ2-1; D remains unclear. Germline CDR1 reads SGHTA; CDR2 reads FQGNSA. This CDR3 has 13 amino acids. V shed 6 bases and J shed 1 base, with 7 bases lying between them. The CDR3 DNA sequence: TGTGCCAGCAGGCTTGGGTCCTACAATGAGCAGTTCTTC. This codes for CASRLGSYNEQFF.

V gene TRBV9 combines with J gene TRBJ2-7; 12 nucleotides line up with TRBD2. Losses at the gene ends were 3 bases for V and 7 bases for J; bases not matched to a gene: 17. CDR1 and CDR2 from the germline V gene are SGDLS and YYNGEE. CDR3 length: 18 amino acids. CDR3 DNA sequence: TGTGCCAGCAGCGGAGTAGCCTTTGTGACTAGCGGGAGTGGTGAGCAGTACTTC. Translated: CASSGVAFVTSGSGEQYF.

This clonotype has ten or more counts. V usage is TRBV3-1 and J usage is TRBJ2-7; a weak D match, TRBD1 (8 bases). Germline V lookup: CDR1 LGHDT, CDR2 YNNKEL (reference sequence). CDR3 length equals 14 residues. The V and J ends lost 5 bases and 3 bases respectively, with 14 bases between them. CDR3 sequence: CASSGQGGGYEQYF. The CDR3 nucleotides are TGTGCCAGCAGCGGACAGGGAGGGGGCTACGAGCAGTACTTC.

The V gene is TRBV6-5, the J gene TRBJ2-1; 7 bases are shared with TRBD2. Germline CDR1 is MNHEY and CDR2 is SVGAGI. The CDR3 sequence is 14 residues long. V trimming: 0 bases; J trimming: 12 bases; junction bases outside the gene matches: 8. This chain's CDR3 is CASSYSRGRAGQFF. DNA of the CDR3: TGTGCCAGCAGTTACTCAAGAGGGAGGGCCGGGCAGTTCTTC.

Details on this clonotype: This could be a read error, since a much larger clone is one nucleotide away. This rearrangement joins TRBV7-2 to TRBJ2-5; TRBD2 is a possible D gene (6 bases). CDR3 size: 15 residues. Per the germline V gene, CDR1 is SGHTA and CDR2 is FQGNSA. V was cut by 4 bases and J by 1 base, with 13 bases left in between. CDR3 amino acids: CASSSSGLPQETQYF. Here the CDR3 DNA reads TGTGCCAGCAGCTCCTCGGGACTCCCCCAAGAGACCCAGTACTTC.

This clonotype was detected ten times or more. This chain's CDR3 is CASSLPPAGEQFF. CDR3 nucleotide sequence: TGTGCCAGCAGCTTGCCCCCTGCTGGCGAGCAGTTCTTC. V and J are TRBV7-2 and TRBJ2-1, with D hard to call. CDR1 is SGHTA, CDR2 FQGNSA, per germline. V lost 3 bases and J lost 10, with 13 bases in between. The CDR3 loop spans 13 amino acids.